Following are 28 T cell receptor beta chains from one sample sequenced in a study of T cell repertoires in cytomegalovirus infection. Their cognate antigens are unknown. From the reads, TCRdb called clonotypes with MiXCR, one entry per CDR3 protein. This table holds about 830,000 distinct CDR3 sequences, approximately 32% found once. Sequenced material: cultured CD8+ T cells from PBMCs, taken from culture after CMV antigen stimulation. The receptors were gathered from a human donor in good health (CMV status not recorded). Some clones in this sample may be carry-over from other donors' samples.

The chain employs TRBV6-2 or TRBV6-3 and TRBJ2-3, with D unresolved. CDR1 and CDR2 from the germline V gene are MNHEY and SVGEGT. V lost 1 base, J lost 5 bases, and 4 bases lay in between. The CDR3 sequence is 12 residues long. CDR3 coding DNA: TGTGCCAGCAGTTACTTTAGAGATACGCAGTATTTT. Translation gives CASSYFRDTQYF.

The chain carries TRBV20-1 and TRBJ2-1, with D possibly being TRBD1 (7 bases). Deletions cut 0 bases from V and 7 bases from J, with 16 bases between. This CDR3 comprises 15 residues. Germline CDR1 DFQATT, CDR2 SNEGSKA (reference sequence). CDR3 protein: CSARDQVPGGNEQFF. DNA for the CDR3: TGCAGTGCTAGAGATCAGGTTCCAGGGGGGAATGAGCAGTTCTTC.

This clonotype has a handful of counts. The J gene is TRBJ2-5, the V gene TRBV4-3; TRBD2 matches at 7 bases. The CDR3 is made up of 17 amino acids. From germline, CDR1 is LGHNA and CDR2 YSLEER. J was trimmed by 4 bases and V by 0 bases; bases with no gene match: 11. This chain's CDR3 is CASSQERVGGGGETQYF. CDR3 nucleotide sequence: TGCGCCAGCAGCCAAGAACGAGTGGGCGGCGGGGGAGAGACCCAGTACTTC.

V is TRBV7-2 and J is TRBJ1-1; D may be TRBD1 (6 bases). Germline V lookup: CDR1 SGHTA, CDR2 FQGNSA. The CDR3 loop spans 16 amino acids. The V end was cut by 1 base, the J end by 4 bases, with 16 bases between. The CDR3 DNA is TGTGCCAGCAGCTTAGGGTACGGGGGGCAGAGCACTGAAGCTTTCTTT. Its protein is CASSLGYGGQSTEAFF.

This clonotype turned up a few times. The chain joins TRBV6-5 to TRBJ1-2; D is unclear. This CDR3 is built from 14 residues. The V gene's germline CDR1 is MNHEY and CDR2 SVGAGI. The ends were cut back, 6 bases at V and 1 base at J, with 12 bases in the middle. The CDR3 sequence is CASSKRVVNYGYTF. CDR3 coding DNA: TGTGCCAGCAGCAAACGGGTAGTTAACTATGGCTACACCTTC.

This clonotype was seen a few times. This rearrangement joins TRBV6-2 or TRBV6-3 to TRBJ1-2, with D possibly TRBD1 on 6 matching bases. This CDR3 comprises 15 residues. The V end lost 0 bases, the J end lost 9 bases, and 17 bases lay between the germline ends. Per germline, CDR1 MNHEY and CDR2 SVGEGT. The DNA for the CDR3 is TGTGCCAGCAGTTACTCCGACAGGCCCATTCCGAGCTACACCTTC. Its protein product is CASSYSDRPIPSYTF.

CDR3: CASREPGHPTSYEQYF. CDR3 coding DNA: TGTGCCAGCAGGGAACCGGGACACCCAACCTCCTACGAGCAGTACTTC. This chain joins TRBV2 and TRBJ2-7, with a tentative D call TRBD1 (6 bases). CDR3 length equals 16 residues. Germline CDR1 reads SNHLY; CDR2 reads FYNNEI. Deletions cut 6 bases from V and 0 bases from J, with 18 bases between. Drawing the rest from reference TRBV2 and TRBJ2-7, the complete variable domain is EPEVTQTPSHQVTQMGQEVILRCVPISNHLYFYWYRQILGQKVEFLVSFYNNEISEKSEIFDDQFSVERPDGSNFTLKIRSTKLEDSAMYFCASREPGHPTSYEQYFGPGTRLTVT.

For this clonotype: A much larger clone lies one base from this, so it may be a read error. V usage is TRBV9 and J usage is TRBJ1-2, with D uncertain. Looked up from germline, CDR1 is SGDLS and CDR2 is YYNGEE. Deletions cut 5 bases from V and 10 bases from J, with 12 bases between. The CDR3 spans 11 residues. The chain's CDR3 is CASRELRDYTF. The CDR3 DNA sequence: TGTGCCAGCAGAGAGTTACGTGACTACACCTTC.

The chain links TRBV14 to TRBJ2-1; the D is unclear. CDR1 is SGHDN and CDR2 is FVKESK in the germline V gene. V gave up 4 bases and J gave up 8 bases, with 12 bases separating them. This CDR3 region has 13 residues. The CDR3 is CASSPPDADEQFF. DNA for the CDR3: TGTGCCAGCAGCCCCCCAGACGCGGATGAGCAGTTCTTC.

On this clonotype itself: Compared with germline, one end of the junction differs, possibly owing to a read error. The chain links TRBV2 to TRBJ1-1, with D hard to call. Looked up from germline, CDR1 is SNHLY and CDR2 is FYNNEI. The CDR3 contains 13 residues. The CDR3 bases are TGTGCCAACAGTGGGATCGTAACCACTGAAGCTTTCTTT. This sequence encodes CANSGIVTTEAFF.

This clonotype has more than one count but fewer than ten. V usage is TRBV4-2 and J usage is TRBJ2-5; perhaps TRBD2 as D (5 bases). Trimming removed 3 bases from V and 1 base from J, with 12 bases in between. This CDR3 region has 15 residues. The germline V gene encodes CDR1 LGHNA and CDR2 YNFKEQ. The CDR3 reads CASSHRTELQETQYF. The CDR3 DNA is TGTGCCAGCAGCCACCGGACTGAGCTCCAAGAGACCCAGTACTTC.

This clonotype was found many times. The DNA of the CDR3 is TGTGCCAGCAGCCTCGTCTGGGGGGGACCTAACTATGGCTACACCTTC. Its translation is CASSLVWGGPNYGYTF. V is TRBV7-8 and J is TRBJ1-2; weak D call: TRBD1 (5 bases). The CDR3 has 16 amino acids. The V end lost 5 bases, the J end lost 0 bases, and 16 bases lay between the germline ends. Germline CDR1 reads SGHVS; CDR2 reads FQNEAQ.

The chain employs TRBV19 and TRBJ1-5, with no clear D. Trimming removed 8 bases from V and 3 bases from J, with 17 bases in between. This CDR3 is 15 amino acids long. Germline loops: CDR1 LNHDA, CDR2 SQIVND (reference sequence). CDR3 nucleotide sequence: TGTGCCAGTTCTCCGGGCCCTGCCTTCAATCAGCCCCAGCATTTT. This codes for CASSPGPAFNQPQHF. Variable domain in full (rest from reference TRBV19 and TRBJ1-5): DGGITQSPKYLFRKEGQNVTLSCEQNLNHDAMYWYRQDPGQGLRLIYYSQIVNDFQKGDIAEGYSVSREKKESFPLTVTSAQKNPTAFYLCASSPGPAFNQPQHFGDGTRLSIL.

This clonotype was seen repeatedly, ten times or more. The chain couples TRBV12-3 or TRBV12-4 to TRBJ2-1; D possibly uses TRBD1 or TRBD2 (6 bases each). The CDR3 is 15 amino acids. The ends were cut back, 6 bases at V and 7 bases at J, with 19 bases in the middle. In nucleotides, the CDR3 is TGTGCCAGCAGCCAGGAGGGGGGATTAGGTAATGAGCAGTTCTTC. Encoded protein: CASSQEGGLGNEQFF.

This rearrangement joins TRBV7-6 to TRBJ1-3, with D uncertain. V was shortened by 0 bases and J by 3 bases, with 9 bases between the two germline ends. The CDR3 length is 15 residues. Per germline, CDR1 SGHVS and CDR2 FNYEAQ. The CDR3 DNA follows: TGTGCCAGCAGCTTAGCAGAGAATGGTGGAAACACCATATATTTT. Residues: CASSLAENGGNTIYF.

The CDR3 spells CASKYISGMNTEAFF. CDR3 DNA: TGTGCCAGCAAGTACATCTCGGGGATGAACACTGAAGCTTTCTTT. The J gene is TRBJ1-1, the V gene TRBV5-5; D uncertain. The CDR3 length is 15 residues. V was clipped by 6 bases and J by 0 bases, with 15 bases between them. The germline V gene encodes CDR1 SGHKS and CDR2 YYEKEE (reference sequence).

This chain links TRBV19 with TRBJ1-2, with D uncertain. The CDR3 consists of 12 residues. Trimming shortened V by 3 bases and J by 8 bases, and 10 bases separated the two germline ends. Germline lookup yields CDR1 LNHDA and CDR2 SQIVND (reference sequence). DNA of the CDR3: TGTGCCAGTAGTATCGGCAATTCAGGCTACACCTTC. Translation gives CASSIGNSGYTF.

Details on this clonotype: A read error may be the cause here, since a much bigger clone is one base away. The V call is TRBV7-8, the J call TRBJ2-3, with 9 nucleotides matching TRBD2. The V gene's germline CDR1 is SGHVS and CDR2 FQNEAQ. The CDR3 is made up of 16 amino acids. V was pared by 8 bases and J by 5 bases, with 14 bases of the junction left unmatched. Here the CDR3 reads CASGPFSGGGGDTQYF. For the CDR3, the DNA is TGTGCCAGCGGCCCCTTTAGCGGGGGAGGAGGAGATACGCAGTATTTT.

This clonotype turned up a few times. This chain links TRBV4-3 with TRBJ2-2, with 7 bases identical to TRBD2. The germline V gene encodes CDR1 LGHNA and CDR2 YSLEER. Losses at the gene ends were 1 base for V and 4 bases for J; bases not matched to a gene: 3. The CDR3 is 15 residues long. The CDR3 coding sequence is TGCGCCAGCAGCCAAGGGGGACTAATCACCGGGGAGCTGTTTTTT. As protein: CASSQGGLITGELFF.

This clonotype has more than one count but fewer than ten. The chain couples TRBV7-6 to TRBJ1-1; D unclear. The V end lost 1 base, the J end lost 0 bases, and 12 bases lay between the germline ends. Germline-derived CDR1 and CDR2 are SGHVS and FNYEAQ. This CDR3 spans 16 amino acids. CDR3 bases: TGTGCCAGCAGCTTAGGGGCAGAAAGGATGAACACTGAAGCTTTCTTT. Protein product: CASSLGAERMNTEAFF.

This clonotype was counted a few times. The chain couples TRBV9 to TRBJ2-7, with unresolved D. The V gene's germline CDR1 is SGDLS and CDR2 YYNGEE. V was pared by 9 bases and J by 0 bases, with 13 bases between. The CDR3 length is 13 residues. CDR3 in amino acids: CATSRTGSYEQYV. As DNA, the CDR3 is TGTGCCACTTCGAGGACCGGCTCCTACGAGCAGTACGTC.

Turning to this clonotype: A junction end diverges from the germline sequence, so it may reflect a read error. The CDR3 is CASSWEGDMQYF. In nucleotides, the CDR3 is TGTGCCAGCAGCTGGGAGGGGGATATGCAGTATTTT. V and J are TRBV7-2 and TRBJ2-3; tentative D call: TRBD2 (7 bases). The V gene's germline CDR1 is SGHTA and CDR2 FQGNSA. There are 12 residues in the CDR3.

This sequence joins TRBV7-8 and TRBJ1-4, with 7 bases lining up with TRBD1. The CDR3 runs to 15 residues. Germline V gene data show CDR1 as SGHVS and CDR2 as FQNEAQ. The V segment lost 6 bases and the J segment 8 bases; nucleotides outside the gene matches: 12. The DNA for the CDR3 is TGTGCCAGCAGGCCTAACGGGGCAGGGGGAGAAAAACTGTTTTTT. Translated: CASRPNGAGGEKLFF.

V usage is TRBV5-4 and J usage is TRBJ2-1; D is unclear. CDR3 size: 17 residues. Trimming cost V 0 bases and J 7 bases, with 20 bases left between them. Germline V gives CDR1 SGHNT, CDR2 YYREEE (reference sequence). In nucleotides, the CDR3 is TGTGCCAGCAGCTTGGCTATTGGTCCTACCCCAAGGAATGAGCAGTTCTTC. Translating gives CASSLAIGPTPRNEQFF.

This clonotype was counted between two and nine times. The V gene is TRBV29-1, the J gene TRBJ1-2, with D maybe TRBD1 (6 bases). Germline CDR1 is SQVTM and CDR2 is ANQGSEA. The CDR3 spans 15 residues. V was cut by 0 bases and J by 1 base, with 12 bases left in between. CDR3 in amino acids: CSVEDWTARNYGYTF. The CDR3 DNA sequence: TGCAGCGTTGAAGACTGGACAGCCCGTAACTATGGCTACACCTTC.

The chain uses TRBV7-2 and TRBJ2-4, with 9 bases identical to TRBD1. The CDR3 length is 16 residues. Trimming took 5 bases from V and 2 from J; bases not matched to a gene: 7. From germline, CDR1 is SGHTA and CDR2 FQGNSA. Here the CDR3 reads CASSPRQGVTKNIQYF. DNA of the CDR3: TGTGCCAGCAGCCCTCGACAGGGGGTTACCAAAAACATTCAGTACTTC.

This clonotype was counted between two and nine times. The chain couples TRBV27 to TRBJ2-7; 7 bases agree with TRBD1. Trimming at V came to 0 bases and at J to 2 bases, leaving 4 bases not matched to a gene. The CDR3 loop spans 15 amino acids. Per the germline V gene, CDR1 is MNHEY and CDR2 is SMNVEV (reference sequence). CDR3 amino acids: CASSLSGTATYEQYF. DNA for the CDR3: TGTGCCAGCAGTTTATCTGGGACAGCCACCTACGAGCAGTACTTC.

This clonotype was counted a few times. The CDR3 DNA is TGTGCCAGCGCAAGCCCGAGCGCAGCGGCTATCCACGAGCAGTACTTC. Its protein is CASASPSAAAIHEQYF. The chain links TRBV27 to TRBJ2-7; TRBD2 is a possible D gene (5 bases). The germline V and J ends were trimmed by 8 bases and 5 bases, with 25 bases remaining between them. There are 16 residues in the CDR3. The germline V gene has CDR1 MNHEY and CDR2 SMNVEV (reference sequence).